This entry features one TCR beta chain sequence. Its target is not known. The sample is drawn from a study of T cell responses to AZD1222 COVID-19 vaccine. The overall study: Whether given at about 4 or about 12 weeks, second doses were pooled.

TCRdb's copy holds only in-frame clones and misses some; the assay was immunoSEQ multiplex PCR. The table shows about 100,000 clones, with nearly 95% occurring only once. Regarding the study as a whole: Compared with day 0, the breadth and depth of the Spike-specific TCR repertoire rose significantly after two doses of AZD1222.

V shed 2 bases and J shed 5 bases, with 12 bases lying between them. This CDR3 is 14 amino acids long. Germline V CDR1 and CDR2: SEHNR, FQNEAQ (reference sequence). V gene TRBV7-9 combines with J gene TRBJ2-5, with D possibly being TRBD2 (5 bases). The source of this sequence is an adult in good health. Material: peripheral blood, obtained on day 0 of AZD1222 vaccination. The CDR3 nucleotides read TGTGCCAGCAGCTTATTCATAGGCGGGGAGACCCAGTACTTC. This encodes CASSLFIGGETQYF.